One and the same sample provided the 24 T cell receptor beta chains below, sequenced in a study of monozygotic twins with cystic fibrosis. Sequencing used immunoSEQ multiplex PCR; TCRdb keeps in-frame clones, though not all of them. This sample has tens of thousands of clones, with around 96% found just once. Sequenced input: blood. The receptors originated from a girl aged 2 to 10 with cystic fibrosis.

CDR3 protein: CASSLTSGSYNEQFF. The DNA of the CDR3 is TGCGCCAGCAGCCTAACTAGCGGGAGTTACAATGAGCAGTTCTTC. V is TRBV5-1 and J is TRBJ2-1; TRBD2 matches 11 bases. The length of the CDR3 is 15 residues. V shed 4 bases and J 4 bases; nucleotides not matched to a gene: 4. The germline V gene has CDR1 SGHRS and CDR2 YFSETQ.

The CDR3, as DNA: TGCGCCAGCAGCCCCAGCGGGAATGTGGATACGCAGTATTTT. Translated, it gives CASSPSGNVDTQYF. The rearrangement uses TRBV10-2 and TRBJ2-3; TRBD2 agrees at 7 bases. Germline CDR1 and CDR2: WSHSY and SAAADI. Losses at the gene ends were 6 bases for V and 6 bases for J; bases not matched to a gene: 9. CDR3 size: 14 residues.

This sequence joins TRBV6-1 and TRBJ2-3, with 12 positions matching TRBD2. The CDR3 covers 20 residues. Germline V gene lookup returns CDR1 MNHNS and CDR2 SASEGT. The V segment lost 1 base and the J segment 1 base; nucleotides outside the gene matches: 12. CDR3 sequence (DNA): TGTGCCAGCAGTGAAGAGGGACTAGCGGGCATACCACTCGGCACAGATACGCAGTATTTT. Translated: CASSEEGLAGIPLGTDTQYF.

The chain employs TRBV19 and TRBJ1-1, with D perhaps TRBD1 (6 bases). Germline values: CDR1 LNHDA, CDR2 SQIVND (reference sequence). V gave up 7 bases and J gave up 0 bases, with 18 bases separating them. The CDR3 sequence is 16 residues long. The CDR3 protein is CASTFRAGTMNTEAFF. CDR3 in DNA: TGTGCCAGTACTTTCCGGGCAGGGACAATGAACACTGAAGCTTTCTTT.

The chain carries TRBV25-1 and TRBJ2-3; 9 positions agree with TRBD2. Germline trimming cut 6 bases from V and 1 base from J; bases unmatched to any gene: 14. Germline CDR1 reads MGHDK; CDR2 reads SYGVNS. This CDR3 comprises 18 residues. This CDR3 is CASSPSAGGEGGTDTQYF. In DNA, the CDR3 is TGTGCCAGCAGCCCCAGCGCGGGAGGGGAGGGAGGCACAGATACGCAGTATTTT. The full variable domain, rest sourced from reference TRBV25-1 and TRBJ2-3, is EADIYQTPRYLVIGTGKKITLECSQTMGHDKMYWYQQDPGMELHLIHYSYGVNSTEKGDLSSESTVSRIRTEHFPLTLESARPSHTSQYLCASSPSAGGEGGTDTQYFGPGTRLTVL.

The genes are TRBV9 and TRBJ1-3, with a possible D match to TRBD1 (5 bases). Germline V gene sequence: CDR1 SGDLS, CDR2 YYNGEE. This CDR3 has 16 residues. Trimming removed 0 bases from V and 7 bases from J, with 17 bases in between. CDR3 DNA sequence: TGTGCCAGCAGCGTAGGGGACGCCATGGAGGGGAACACCATATATTTT. Encoded protein: CASSVGDAMEGNTIYF. Drawing the rest from reference TRBV9 and TRBJ1-3, the complete variable domain is DSGVTQTPKHLITATGQRVTLRCSPRSGDLSVYWYQQSLDQGLQFLIQYYNGEERAKGNILERFSAQQFPDLHSELNLSSLELGDSALYFCASSVGDAMEGNTIYFGEGSWLTVV.

This clone was found once. The gene calls are TRBV29-1 and TRBJ2-5, with 8 nucleotides matching TRBD1. After removal of 6 bases from V and 7 bases from J, the junction contained 13 bases not matched to a gene. The CDR3 covers 14 residues. Germline CDR1 reads SQVTM; CDR2 reads ANQGSEA. The CDR3 coding sequence is TGCAGCGTCCTACAGGGGGATAGTGGGGGGACCCAGTACTTC. This codes for CSVLQGDSGGTQYF.

The gene calls are TRBV30 and TRBJ1-1, with 9 positions matching TRBD1. J gave up 4 bases and V 0 bases, and 6 bases lay outside the gene matches. Germline V gives CDR1 GTSNPN, CDR2 SVGIG (reference sequence). CDR3 size: 15 residues. The CDR3 loop reads CAWSVPDRGSTEAFF. As DNA, the CDR3 is TGTGCCTGGAGTGTACCCGACAGGGGGAGCACTGAAGCTTTCTTT.

This rearrangement joins TRBV7-2 to TRBJ2-7; tentative D call: TRBD2 (5 bases). This CDR3 contains 15 residues. Trimming pared 1 base from V and 0 bases from J, leaving 10 bases between. Germline lookup yields CDR1 SGHTA and CDR2 FQGNSA. The CDR3, as DNA: TGTGCCAGCAGCTTAGATCTGGAGGCCTCCTACGAGCAGTACTTC. It yields the protein CASSLDLEASYEQYF.

The rearrangement joins TRBV19 to TRBJ2-3; 7 nucleotides match TRBD2. The CDR3 extends over 15 amino acids. Germline V gene sequence: CDR1 LNHDA, CDR2 SQIVND (reference sequence). V trimming: 5 bases; J trimming: 0 bases; junction bases outside the gene matches: 5. The CDR3 DNA is TGTGCCAGTAGTTTCGGCGGGAGAAGCACAGATACGCAGTATTTT. It encodes CASSFGGRSTDTQYF.

The J gene is TRBJ1-2, the V gene TRBV30; D remains ambiguous. With 2 bases removed from V and 6 bases from J, the gap between germline ends came to 10 bases. This CDR3 has 12 residues. Germline V gene sequence: CDR1 GTSNPN, CDR2 SVGIG (reference sequence). DNA of the CDR3: TGTGCCTGGAGTCGGGGTTTTCATGGCTACACCTTC. Translating it yields CAWSRGFHGYTF.

The chain combines TRBV19 with TRBJ1-2; no firm D call. Trimming left V 7 bases short and J 0 bases short, with 9 bases between. The CDR3 loop spans 13 amino acids. Germline V gives CDR1 LNHDA, CDR2 SQIVND (reference sequence). The CDR3 DNA sequence: TGTGCCAGTATGGAGGTTTCTAACTATGGCTACACCTTC. Protein product: CASMEVSNYGYTF.

The J gene is TRBJ2-1, the V gene TRBV18, with 9 bases fitting TRBD1. V was clipped by 6 bases and J by 7 bases; unmatched bases: 4. Germline lookup yields CDR1 KGHSH and CDR2 LQKENI. This CDR3 is built from 13 residues. The CDR3 nucleotides are TGTGCCAGCTCGTACAGGGGGCTGAATGAGCAGTTCTTC. The encoded protein is CASSYRGLNEQFF.

The gene calls are TRBV5-1 and TRBJ2-7, with D possibly TRBD2 on 6 matching bases. This CDR3 contains 15 residues. Between the trimmed V and J ends, which lost 0 bases and 0 bases, there was a span of 10 bases. Germline V gene data show CDR1 as SGHRS and CDR2 as YFSETQ. In DNA, the CDR3 is TGCGCCAGCAGCTTGGCCGCGGGACGCTCCTACGAGCAGTACTTC. Its translation is CASSLAAGRSYEQYF.

As to this clone: One end of the junction fails to match germline, which may point to a read error. CDR3 sequence (DNA): TGTGCCATCCGTGAGTTAGCGGGATTCTACGAGCAGTACTTC. Amino acid sequence: CAIRELAGFYEQYF. The chain employs TRBV10-3 and TRBJ2-7, with 8 bases that match TRBD2. The CDR3 is made up of 14 amino acids. Germline-derived CDR1 and CDR2 are ENHRY and SYGVKD.

The chain has TRBV11-2 and TRBJ1-2; D remains unclear. Germline V gene lookup returns CDR1 SGHAT and CDR2 FQNNGV. The CDR3 runs to 13 residues. V was cut by 5 bases and J by 6 bases, with 13 bases left in between. Here the CDR3 DNA reads TGTGCCAGCAGCAGAACCGGGTCAGATGGCTACACCTTC. This translates into CASSRTGSDGYTF.

The V and J genes are TRBV2 and TRBJ1-1, with D maybe TRBD1 (5 bases). This CDR3 spans 13 amino acids. CDR1 is SNHLY, CDR2 FYNNEI, per germline. Between the trimmed V and J ends, which lost 7 bases and 4 bases, there was a span of 13 bases. For the CDR3, the DNA is TGTGCCAGCACTTCAGGGTTGGCCACTGAAGCTTTCTTT. Translated, it gives CASTSGLATEAFF.

The chain is built from TRBV5-1 and TRBJ1-2; D might be TRBD1 (6 bases). Germline CDR1 SGHRS, CDR2 YFSETQ. V lost 4 bases to trimming and J lost 3 bases, with 13 bases between them. The CDR3 sequence is 14 residues long. The CDR3 spells CASSVNRADYGYTF. CDR3 coding DNA: TGCGCCAGCAGCGTTAACAGGGCGGACTATGGCTACACCTTC.

The genes are TRBV28 and TRBJ2-1; 10 bases fit TRBD2. Germline V gene sequence: CDR1 MDHEN, CDR2 SYDVKM. V was pared by 6 bases and J by 4 bases, with 6 bases of the junction left unmatched. This CDR3 is built from 15 residues. The CDR3 sequence is CASSTGTSEYNEQFF. The CDR3, as DNA: TGTGCCAGCAGCACCGGGACTAGCGAGTACAATGAGCAGTTCTTC.

The chain uses TRBV30 and TRBJ2-1; 14 nucleotides match TRBD2. Germline V lookup: CDR1 GTSNPN, CDR2 SVGIG (reference sequence). The CDR3 consists of 14 residues. V gave up 5 bases and J gave up 6 bases; unmatched junction bases: 3. CDR3 sequence (DNA): TGTGCCTGGTTCGGGACTAGCGGGAGCAATGAGCAGTTCTTC. Its translation: CAWFGTSGSNEQFF.

V gene TRBV7-9 combines with J gene TRBJ1-2, with D unresolved. This CDR3 contains 16 residues. Germline loops: CDR1 SEHNR, CDR2 FQNEAQ (reference sequence). Trimming shortened V by 1 base and J by 5 bases, and 17 bases separated the two germline ends. As DNA, the CDR3 is TGTGCCAGCAGCTTAGTGGACCGCCCAAAGAATTATGGCTACACCTTC. The encoded protein is CASSLVDRPKNYGYTF.

The gene calls are TRBV15 and TRBJ2-3; 9 positions agree with TRBD2. V lost 1 base, J lost 4 bases, and 12 bases stayed unmatched. CDR3 length: 18 amino acids. Germline V gene lookup returns CDR1 LNHNV and CDR2 YYDKDF (reference sequence). DNA of the CDR3: TGTGCCACCAGCAGAGTCCATAGCGGGGGTATCTATCCAGATACGCAGTATTTT. This codes for CATSRVHSGGIYPDTQYF.

The chain recombines TRBV15 with TRBJ2-5; D remains ambiguous. Germline CDR1 reads LNHNV; CDR2 reads YYDKDF (reference sequence). Trimming stripped 0 bases from V and 5 bases from J, with 4 bases between. The CDR3 is made up of 12 amino acids. In DNA form, the CDR3 reads TGTGCCACCAGCAGAGATCGGGAGACCCAGTACTTC. Protein: CATSRDRETQYF.

The rearrangement joins TRBV7-9 to TRBJ1-2; TRBD1 is a possible D gene (6 bases). The V gene lost 3 bases and the J gene lost 8 bases, with 16 bases spanning the gap. Germline values: CDR1 SEHNR, CDR2 FQNEAQ (reference sequence). The CDR3 runs to 14 residues. This CDR3 reads CASSFRGQVEGYTF. The CDR3 bases are TGTGCCAGCAGCTTCCGGGGGCAGGTTGAGGGCTACACCTTC. Full variable domain (remainder filled in from reference TRBV7-9 and TRBJ1-2): DTGVSQNPRHKITKRGQNVTFRCDPISEHNRLYWYRQTLGQGPEFLTYFQNEAQLEKSRLLSDRFSAERPKGSFSTLEIQRTEQGDSAMYLCASSFRGQVEGYTFGSGTRLTVV.